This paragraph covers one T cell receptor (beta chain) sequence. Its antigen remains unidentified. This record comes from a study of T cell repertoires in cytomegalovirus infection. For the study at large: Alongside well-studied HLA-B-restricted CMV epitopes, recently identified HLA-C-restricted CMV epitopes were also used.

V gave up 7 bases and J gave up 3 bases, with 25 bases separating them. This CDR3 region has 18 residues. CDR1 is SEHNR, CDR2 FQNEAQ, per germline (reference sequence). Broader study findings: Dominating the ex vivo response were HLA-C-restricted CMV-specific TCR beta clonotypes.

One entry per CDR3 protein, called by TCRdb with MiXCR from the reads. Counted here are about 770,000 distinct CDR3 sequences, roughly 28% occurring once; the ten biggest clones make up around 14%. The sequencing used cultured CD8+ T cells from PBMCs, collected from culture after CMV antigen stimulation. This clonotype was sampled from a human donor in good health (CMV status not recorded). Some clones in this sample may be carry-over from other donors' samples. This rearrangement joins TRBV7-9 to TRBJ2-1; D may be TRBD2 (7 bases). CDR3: CASTLPTLLGGHYNEQFF. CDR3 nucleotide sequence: TGTGCCAGCACCCTGCCGACCCTATTGGGGGGGCACTACAATGAGCAGTTCTTC.